The source of this T cell receptor beta chain is a study of blood T cell repertoires in COVID-19. TCRdb keeps only in-frame clones here, not all; method: immunoSEQ multiplex PCR. Of a few hundred thousand clones listed, around 84% were seen once; the top ten hold around 2.3%. Enrollees, about 18 to 89 years old, lived in around 23 US areas. Germline CDR1 and CDR2: MDHEN and SYDVKM. After removal of 3 bases from V and 11 bases from J, the junction contained 10 bases not matched to a gene. The CDR3 sequence is 14 residues long. The chain carries TRBV28 and TRBJ1-2; TRBD1 matches at 9 bases. The sequence came from a woman aged 50 to 60 who had recovered from COVID-19. The material sequenced was PBMCs or T cells enriched from blood (not recorded which). CDR3 coding DNA: TGTGCCAGCAGTTTCCTAGGACAGGGGCGATATTACACCTTC. Encoded protein: CASSFLGQGRYYTF.